The T cell receptor (beta chain) described here comes from a study of human T cells and chemical hapten exposure. Study as a whole: Diphenylcyclopropenone, dosed weekly to the scalp, was given to patients throughout the roughly 24-week study. Patch tests containing 0.01% DPC, applied to the upper back, were read at 6 days.

Individual cDNA molecules in this library carried unique molecular identifiers. In TCRdb, the RACE reads were re-called with MiXCR into one record per CDR3 protein. In the table there are approximately 260,000 distinct CDR3 sequences, around 7% of which are singletons. A few counts support this clonotype. CDR3 length: 15 residues. V lost 4 bases to trimming and J lost 2 bases; unmatched junction nucleotides: 5. Germline V gene sequence: CDR1 MNHEY, CDR2 SMNVEV (reference sequence). Stated time point: pre-sensitization, week 0. Regarding treatment: therapeutic diphenylcyclopropenone sensitization with weekly scalp DPC.

This clonotype was sampled from a man aged 18 to 35 with alopecia areata. Some clones in this sample may be carry-over from other donors' samples. Sequencing was performed on whole blood, taken in connection with sensitization to the hapten diphenylcyclopropenone (DPC). The chain joins TRBV27 to TRBJ2-3, with 8 bases fitting TRBD1. This CDR3 is CASSSTGADTDTQYF. The CDR3 DNA sequence: TGTGCCAGCAGTTCGACAGGGGCGGACACAGATACGCAGTATTTT.